The 27 T cell receptor beta chains given below trace back to one sample, sequenced in a study of beta chain features in type 1 diabetes. Expressed TCRB transcripts were sequenced because the entire RNA isolate underwent reverse transcription. Data came from immunoSEQ multiplex PCR; TCRdb stores just in-frame clones and leaves some out. The profile covers around 99,000 clones, with roughly 43% appearing a single time and about 0.07% taken by the ten largest. Sequencing input: stem cell memory CD4+ T cells from blood. Source of these receptors: a young woman in good health.

In its sample, this clone was seen a few times. J is TRBJ1-2 and V is TRBV5-4, with 10 bases identical to TRBD1. Germline V gene data show CDR1 as SGHNT and CDR2 as YYREEE (reference sequence). The CDR3 runs 14 residues. The V segment lost 0 bases and the J segment 7 bases; nucleotides outside the gene matches: 3. Here the CDR3 DNA reads TGTGCCAGCAGCTTGGGACAGGGGGCGCGTGGCTACACCTTC. This encodes CASSLGQGARGYTF.

This clone was seen only a few times. The chain recombines TRBV6-1 with TRBJ2-7; 7 nucleotides line up with TRBD1. The CDR3 runs 14 residues. The V gene end was trimmed by 6 bases and the J gene end by 0 bases; junction bases not matched to a gene: 5. Per germline, CDR1 MNHNS and CDR2 SASEGT. As DNA, the CDR3 is TGTGCCAGCAGGGAGACAGGGAGCTCCTACGAGCAGTACTTC. It codes for CASRETGSSYEQYF.

The gene calls are TRBV7-2 and TRBJ2-4, with D unclear. The V and J ends lost 4 bases and 1 base respectively, with 14 bases between them. The CDR3 has 16 amino acids. Germline V gene lookup returns CDR1 SGHTA and CDR2 FQGNSA. The CDR3 spells CASSSRGTSAKNIQYF. As DNA, the CDR3 is TGTGCCAGCAGCTCCCGAGGAACGAGCGCCAAAAACATTCAGTACTTC.

The chain uses TRBV30 and TRBJ2-7; a weak D match, TRBD1 (5 bases). The CDR3 totals 17 residues. Trimming left V 0 bases short and J 5 bases short, with 23 bases between. The germline gives CDR1 GTSNPN, CDR2 SVGIG (reference sequence). In nucleotides, the CDR3 is TGTGCCTGGAGTGTAGAATTTATCGCAGGGTCGGGCCACGAGCAGTACTTC. Translating it yields CAWSVEFIAGSGHEQYF. Full variable domain (missing parts from reference TRBV30 and TRBJ2-7): SQTIHQWPATLVQPVGSPLSLECTVEGTSNPNLYWYRQAAGRGLQLLFYSVGIGQISSEVPQNLSASRPQDRQFILSSKKLLLSDSGFYLCAWSVEFIAGSGHEQYFGPGTRLTVT.

The chain is built from TRBV28 and TRBJ2-3, with 7 bases identical to TRBD2. After removal of 2 bases from V and 3 bases from J, the junction contained 8 bases not matched to a gene. This CDR3 region has 16 residues. The germline gives CDR1 MDHEN, CDR2 SYDVKM. The chain's CDR3 is CASSLPTGLPTDTQYF. The CDR3 DNA sequence: TGTGCCAGCAGTTTACCGACGGGACTACCGACAGATACGCAGTATTTT.

This clone appeared once. V is TRBV18 and J is TRBJ2-2, with 10 bases identical to TRBD2. Germline trimming cut 4 bases from V and 5 bases from J; bases unmatched to any gene: 4. The CDR3 sequence is 15 residues long. Germline V gene lookup returns CDR1 KGHSH and CDR2 LQKENI. CDR3 DNA: TGTGCCAGCTCACAGGGACTAGCGTCGACCGGGGAGCTGTTTTTT. This gives the protein CASSQGLASTGELFF.

The V gene is TRBV18, the J gene TRBJ2-5; possibly TRBD2 for D (6 bases). Germline V gene sequence: CDR1 KGHSH, CDR2 LQKENI. The length of the CDR3 is 15 residues. The V gene lost 3 bases and the J gene lost 1 base, with 12 bases spanning the gap. This chain's CDR3 is CASSPPGRTQETQYF. The CDR3 DNA sequence: TGTGCCAGCTCACCGCCAGGGAGGACCCAAGAGACCCAGTACTTC.

There are a few counts of this clone. CDR3 protein: CASSPEGQTYGYTF. CDR3 in DNA: TGTGCCAGCAGCCCCGAAGGACAGACCTATGGCTACACCTTC. The gene calls are TRBV6-1 and TRBJ1-2, with D possibly being TRBD1 (6 bases). The V end lost 6 bases, the J end lost 4 bases, and 15 bases lay between the germline ends. Per germline, CDR1 MNHNS and CDR2 SASEGT. CDR3 length equals 14 residues.

The rearrangement links TRBV6-6 to TRBJ2-3, with 8 bases that match TRBD2. The CDR3 is made up of 12 amino acids. The trim removed 8 bases at V and 8 bases at J, leaving 6 bases unmatched. The germline V gene has CDR1 MNHNY and CDR2 SVGAGI (reference sequence). The CDR3 here is CASREGLSTQYF. In nucleotides, the CDR3 is TGTGCCAGCCGGGAGGGCCTGAGTACGCAGTATTTT.

This clone occurred once. The V call is TRBV5-1, the J call TRBJ2-4, with D tentatively TRBD1 (5 bases). The germline gives CDR1 SGHRS, CDR2 YFSETQ. The CDR3 loop spans 15 amino acids. The germline V and J ends were trimmed by 4 bases and 0 bases, with 11 bases remaining between them. CDR3 sequence (DNA): TGCGCCAGCAGCGGTCAGGGTTTAGCCAAAAACATTCAGTACTTC. It is translated as CASSGQGLAKNIQYF.

This clone was observed a handful of times. V usage is TRBV5-4 and J usage is TRBJ2-5; 14 positions agree with TRBD2. The germline gives CDR1 SGHNT, CDR2 YYREEE (reference sequence). The CDR3 totals 15 residues. Germline trimming cut 4 bases from V and 5 bases from J; bases unmatched to any gene: 4. The DNA of the CDR3 is TGTGCCAGCAGCAGGGGACTAGCGGGAGTGGAGACCCAGTACTTC. Its protein is CASSRGLAGVETQYF.

The chain couples TRBV18 to TRBJ1-1; TRBD1 matches at 10 bases. The CDR3 runs 15 residues. Germline CDR1 is KGHSH and CDR2 is LQKENI. The V gene end was trimmed by 6 bases and the J gene end by 1 base; junction bases not matched to a gene: 5. CDR3 bases: TGTGCCAGCTCCCCCAGACAGGGGGCGAACACTGAAGCTTTCTTT. Residues: CASSPRQGANTEAFF.

This chain uses TRBV11-2 with TRBJ2-1; the D is unclear. Germline values: CDR1 SGHAT, CDR2 FQNNGV. Trimming removed 3 bases at V and 7 bases at J, with 13 bases between. CDR3 length: 14 residues. CDR3 amino acids: CASSFGQLRNEQFF. The CDR3 DNA reads TGTGCCAGCAGCTTCGGTCAGCTGAGGAATGAGCAGTTCTTC. Drawing the rest from reference TRBV11-2 and TRBJ2-1, the complete variable domain is EAGVAQSPRYKIIEKRQSVAFWCNPISGHATLYWYQQILGQGPKLLIQFQNNGVVDDSQLPKDRFSAERLKGVDSTLKIQPAKLEDSAVYLCASSFGQLRNEQFFGPGTRLTVL.

This clone was counted only a few times. The J gene is TRBJ1-5, the V gene TRBV30, with a tentative D call TRBD1 (5 bases). Trimming took off 2 bases at V and 7 bases at J, with 15 bases between the two ends. In germline, CDR1 is GTSNPN, CDR2 SVGIG (reference sequence). CDR3 length: 14 amino acids. CDR3 region: CAWSSGGGWQPQHF. CDR3 sequence (DNA): TGTGCCTGGAGTTCTGGGGGGGGTTGGCAGCCCCAGCATTTT.

This clone has a handful of counts. V usage is TRBV19 and J usage is TRBJ2-1; TRBD2 matches at 7 bases. The CDR3 is made up of 15 amino acids. Trimming cost V 6 bases and J 3 bases; bases outside gene matches: 8. Germline assignment: CDR1 LNHDA and CDR2 SQIVND (reference sequence). CDR3 DNA: TGTGCCAGTAGGTTGAGGGAGGGCGGCTACAATGAGCAGTTCTTC. Amino acids: CASRLREGGYNEQFF.

The V and J genes are TRBV10-3 and TRBJ2-5; 9 nucleotides line up with TRBD2. Unmatched junction bases numbered 11, after V lost 7 bases and J lost 5 bases. CDR3 length: 15 residues. Germline V gives CDR1 ENHRY, CDR2 SYGVKD. This CDR3 reads CAIKQTSGGGETQYF. CDR3 DNA sequence: TGTGCCATCAAACAGACTAGCGGCGGGGGGGAGACCCAGTACTTC.

The V and J genes are TRBV5-4 and TRBJ1-2; D gene ambiguous. CDR1 SGHNT and CDR2 YYREEE come from the germline V gene (reference sequence). This CDR3 is built from 15 residues. Trimming removed 2 bases at V and 2 bases at J, with 13 bases between. The CDR3 loop reads CASSLIGPANYGYTF. As DNA, the CDR3 is TGTGCCAGCAGCTTAATCGGTCCAGCGAACTATGGCTACACCTTC.

The chain carries TRBV6-6 and TRBJ2-1, with D perhaps TRBD2 (6 bases). CDR3 length equals 15 residues. Trimming stripped 5 bases from V and 0 bases from J, with 11 bases between. Germline values: CDR1 MNHNY, CDR2 SVGAGI (reference sequence). Here the CDR3 DNA reads TGTGCCAGCAGTGTTAGCGGAAGCTCCTACAATGAGCAGTTCTTC. It yields the protein CASSVSGSSYNEQFF.

The chain employs TRBV5-1 and TRBJ1-1; D remains unclear. In germline, CDR1 is SGHRS, CDR2 YFSETQ. With 7 bases removed from V and 5 bases from J, the gap between germline ends came to 12 bases. This CDR3 contains 12 residues. The CDR3 DNA reads TGCGCCAGCTACAAGGAGGGTACTGAAGCTTTCTTT. It yields the protein CASYKEGTEAFF. Drawing the rest from reference TRBV5-1 and TRBJ1-1, the complete variable domain is KAGVTQTPRYLIKTRGQQVTLSCSPISGHRSVSWYQQTPGQGLQFLFEYFSETQRNKGNFPGRFSGRQFSNSRSEMNVSTLELGDSALYLCASYKEGTEAFFGQGTRLTVV.

This clone has only a few counts. This chain connects TRBV28 to TRBJ1-1; 8 bases fit TRBD1. The CDR3 sequence is 15 residues long. The ends lost 4 bases at V and 1 base at J; junction bases unmatched: 5. Looked up from germline, CDR1 is MDHEN and CDR2 is SYDVKM. In DNA form, the CDR3 reads TGTGCCAGCAGTTCTGACAGGGGAGCGAACACTGAAGCTTTCTTT. Translation gives CASSSDRGANTEAFF. Together with reference TRBV28 and TRBJ1-1, the CDR3 gives the full variable domain: DVKVTQSSRYLVKRTGEKVFLECVQDMDHENMFWYRQDPGLGLRLIYFSYDVKMKEKGDIPEGYSVSREKKERFSLILESASTNQTSMYLCASSSDRGANTEAFFGQGTRLTVV.

The CDR3 nucleotides are TGTGCCAGCAGTTACTCCGAGGTGGCGGGACAGCCCCAGCATTTT. This gives the protein CASSYSEVAGQPQHF. This sequence joins TRBV6-6 and TRBJ1-5; D gene uncertain. V lost 0 bases and J lost 7, with 13 bases in between. Germline values: CDR1 MNHNY, CDR2 SVGAGI (reference sequence). The CDR3 extends over 15 amino acids.

This clone has more than one count but fewer than ten. The chain couples TRBV6-6 to TRBJ2-1; 9 positions agree with TRBD2. After removal of 2 bases from V and 7 bases from J, the junction contained 6 bases not matched to a gene. This CDR3 spans 15 amino acids. The germline V gene has CDR1 MNHNY and CDR2 SVGAGI (reference sequence). The CDR3 loop reads CASSYPRLAVNEQFF. For the CDR3, the DNA is TGTGCCAGCAGTTACCCCAGACTAGCGGTAAATGAGCAGTTCTTC.

This clone turned up a few times. The genes are TRBV18 and TRBJ2-7, with TRBD1 matching over 8 bases. From germline, CDR1 is KGHSH and CDR2 LQKENI. The CDR3 has 16 amino acids. J gave up 5 bases and V 1 base, and 10 bases lay outside the gene matches. CDR3 nucleotides: TGTGCCAGCTCACCACAGCGGGTTAAGGACAGGGACGAGCAGTACTTC. It is translated as CASSPQRVKDRDEQYF.

In its sample, this clone was seen a few times. The V and J genes are TRBV7-2 and TRBJ2-7, with TRBD1 as a possible D gene (5 bases). The CDR3 is 16 amino acids. V was clipped by 1 base and J by 5 bases, with 18 bases between them. Germline V gene lookup returns CDR1 SGHTA and CDR2 FQGNSA. The CDR3 sequence: CASSLGLQGWSHEQYF. Here the CDR3 DNA reads TGTGCCAGCAGCTTAGGTCTGCAGGGCTGGTCGCACGAGCAGTACTTC.

This clone was found a few times. This chain uses TRBV7-8 with TRBJ2-1, with TRBD2 matching over 11 bases. J gave up 4 bases and V 0 bases, and 5 bases lay outside the gene matches. The germline V gene encodes CDR1 SGHVS and CDR2 FQNEAQ. This CDR3 region has 17 residues. The CDR3 region has the DNA TGTGCCAGCAGCTTAGCTAGCGGGAGGGCGCAGTACAATGAGCAGTTCTTC. This gives the protein CASSLASGRAQYNEQFF. Variable domain in full (rest from reference TRBV7-8 and TRBJ2-1): GAGVSQSPRYKVAKRGQDVALRCDPISGHVSLFWYQQALGQGPEFLTYFQNEAQLDKSGLPSDRFFAERPEGSVSTLKIQRTQQEDSAVYLCASSLASGRAQYNEQFFGPGTRLTVL.

The V gene is TRBV2, the J gene TRBJ2-1, with D maybe TRBD2 (6 bases). Germline lookup yields CDR1 SNHLY and CDR2 FYNNEI. There are 15 residues in the CDR3. V gave up 4 bases and J gave up 3 bases, with 13 bases separating them. The CDR3 loop is CASSGGGLLYNEQFF. CDR3 DNA sequence: TGTGCCAGCAGTGGGGGTGGACTACTCTACAATGAGCAGTTCTTC.

V usage is TRBV7-2 and J usage is TRBJ2-1, with D possibly TRBD2 on 6 matching bases. The CDR3 has 15 amino acids. Germline V CDR1 and CDR2: SGHTA, FQGNSA. The V and J ends lost 1 base and 3 bases respectively, with 10 bases between them. The CDR3, as DNA: TGTGCCAGCAGCTTAGTGGGAGGAAGCTACAATGAGCAGTTCTTC. It specifies CASSLVGGSYNEQFF.